This T cell receptor (beta chain) was sequenced for a study of shared clonotypes between healthy human individuals (dated by TCRdb to 2018 to 2021). With regard to the full study: The cohort included three men and two women between 18 and 49 years of age. For each donor, three plates each were used for CD4 naive and CD4 memory, two plates were used for CD8 naive, and one plate was used for CD8 memory. The study deeply sequenced blood TCR repertoires of about 5 healthy adults to estimate repertoire size and the extent of clonotype sharing between individuals. To increase sequencing depth and limit assay-specific biases, different laboratories used diverse techniques to prepare libraries and sequence TCR repertoires. Leukapheresis yielded between about 0.85 and 10 billion PBMCs per donor. Broader findings and caveats from the paper: Pairwise subsampling led to the expectation that sequencing depth would affect the degree of clonotype sharing among donors. Compared with non-shared clonotypes, clonotypes shared by all four sorted-subset donors had higher generation probabilities. Sampling was limited to blood, and TCR repertoires in tissue likely differ from TCR repertoires in blood. The small number of donors limited the genetic and exposure-history diversity represented. Rarefaction of sorted-subset datasets indicated incomplete sequencing despite the large sequencing depth. Larger estimated clonotype richness was generally found for naive subsets than for memory subsets. Sharing across a handful of donors was observed for about 5% of naive CD4, 3.5% of naive CD8, 2% to 2.5% of memory CD4, and around 0.4% of memory CD8 clonotypes.

This clone has a single count. The target of this receptor is not known. Base qualities are not recorded, but no much larger clone differs from it by a single base. From V the trimming removes 4 bases and from J it removes 1 base, while the gene matches leave 18 bases of the junction unaccounted for. The CDR3, from cysteine to phenylalanine, totals 20 residues. Here the CDR3 DNA is all that survives: 60 bases in frame from base 1. The germline V gene specifies ENHRY as CDR1 and SYGVKD as CDR2. Using the deep immunoSEQ assay, multiplex PCR amplified TCR CDR3 regions from genomic DNA. Extracted genomic DNA from each cell subset was distributed evenly across all wells of several immunoSEQ 96-well plates, and each plate was treated as a replicate. For sorted subsets, 200 to 250 ng of genomic DNA, equivalent to some 30,000 T cell genomes, went into each replicate PCR. Purified libraries were measured with a Qubit 3.0 fluorometer, size-checked on a Bioanalyzer 2100, and measured again with the KAPA Library Quantification kit. Every immunoSEQ 96-well plate was sequenced on a dedicated single-read 150-cycle Illumina NextSeq 550 flow cell. The original methods were these. Because the immunoSEQ output held only junctional sequences and lacked quality scores, the filtering could not match the filtering applied to full-length reads. To assign V/J genes and CDR3, sequences were annotated using PyIR, a Python wrapper for IgBLAST v1.9, with IMGT germline references. Any read was removed if the V/J assignment was weak (E-value above 1e-6), the CDR3 was missing, or the read contained stop codons, out-of-frame junctions, or ambiguous translated residues. A V3J clonotype was defined by an identical inferred V gene, J gene, and CDR3 amino acid sequence. To compute the percentage overlap between repertoires, the number of shared unique clonotypes was divided by the size of the smaller repertoire. Repertoire richness was assessed with RTK rarefaction, the Chao1 estimator, and Recon v2.1 estimates of unobserved clonotypes. For all TCRbeta clonotypes obtained by the gDNA method from several donors, generation probabilities were computed with OLGA. Drawn from immuneACCESS, this table holds only the in-frame rearrangements with V and J called that TCRdb kept. Clones are partly lost; checked studies trace under half to an unresolved V gene and leave the rest unexplained. That table furnishes V, J and clone size, whereas the DNA furnished D and trimming. The sample table contains around 1.9 million clones; only one count was recorded for 93% of them. The ten largest clones take up 1.7% of the sample.

CD8 naive samples were CD45RO-negative cells positively selected for CCR7, giving a CD45RA+CCR7+ population that excluded TemRA cells. The donors were healthy, HIV-negative adults who had no recently reported acute infections or vaccinations. Only Caucasian adults living in Nashville, Tennessee, USA were represented among the donors. Blood was collected by leukapheresis, and PBMCs were isolated by Ficoll-Histopaque density gradient centrifugation and then cryopreserved in liquid nitrogen vapor phase. Analytical flow cytometry was used to check the purity and quantity of each magnetically sorted T cell population. Each sorted fraction had its genomic DNA isolated and then quantified by UV absorbance on a Nanodrop 2000c.

The chain uses TRBV10-3 and TRBJ2-7; 11 bases in the junction line up with TRBD1. What was sequenced was naive CD8+ T cells from PBMCs. The cell subset or site label corresponds to: CD45RA+CCR7+. The origin of this receptor is a man between 18 and 35 years old in good health. Some clones in this sample may be carry-over from other donors' samples. The sequence in DNA is TGTGCCATCAGTGTCTCGATTAGAGGAAACGGGACAGGGGGATCCTACGAGCAGTACTTC. The resulting protein is CAISVSIRGNGTGGSYEQYF.